This T cell receptor (beta chain) was found in a study of blood T cell repertoires in COVID-19 (dated by TCRdb to the early 2020s). Context from the whole study: Samples from collaborators originated in the United States, Italy and Spain and spanned both the acute and convalescent phases of COVID-19. The sample metadata nearly always contained a de-identified subject ID, COVID-19 status, age in years and sex. Where available, HLA class I and class II types were taken from metadata supplied by the sample provider and were not determined by assay-based typing. The prospective study material was composed of cDNA or gDNA derived from T cells, B-cell-depleted T cells, or PBMCs. Samples were obtained from the ongoing ImmuneRACE study (first 160 participants) and from 1,254 subjects provided by 6 global collaborators. The dataset comprised deeply sampled blood TCRbeta repertoires from subjects exposed to, actively infected with, or recovered from COVID-19. A freely available public database, intended as a resource for researchers studying the immune response to SARS-CoV-2, is where the repertoires were released.

TCRbeta CDR3 regions were amplified from genomic DNA using the immunoSEQ Assay, a bias-controlled multiplex PCR. In the paper's pipeline: Within the assay, amplification of reference gene primers was used to estimate how many nucleated cells each sample contained. Sequence reads were collapsed and filtered to measure the absolute abundance of every unique TCRbeta CDR3 rearrangement. For each sample, productive Simpson clonality was calculated as the square root of Simpson's diversity index across productive rearrangements. TCRdb obtained this table from immuneACCESS and retained in-frame rearrangements with V and J assigned. These tables miss some clones; where compared with another copy, unresolved V genes account for less than half of the shortfall, and the remainder is unexplained. D and trimming come from the DNA, and the V and J calls and clone size come from that table. The sample table contains about 190,000 clones; only one count was recorded for around 85% of them. The ten top clones hold 6.5% to 7.5% of the sample.

From cysteine to phenylalanine, the CDR3 is 15 amino acids long. Only the CDR3 portion is preserved as DNA: 45 bases, with reading frame beginning at the first base. Trimming accounts for 5 bases at V and 5 bases at J, while the number of junction bases matched to no gene is 11. Sequences SEHNR (CDR1) and FQNEAQ (CDR2) are obtained from the germline V gene (reference sequence). Remarks on this clone: The target of this receptor is not known. Per-base qualities were not stored, and no clone one base away is much larger.

At one collaborating source in Seattle, patients were enrolled during active infection and were followed longitudinally through the course of disease. Whole blood was collected in K2EDTA tubes by collaborating institutions according to the institutions' own protocols. For TCRbeta analysis, collaborators shipped samples as frozen whole blood, isolated PBMCs, or DNA extracted from either of those sample types. Paper-wide results and their limitations: Clinical and demographic metadata were provided uncurated, with the amount varying by source and participant.

The sequencing sample was made of peripheral blood. The chain joins TRBV7-9 to TRBJ1-2, with 7 bases aligning to TRBD1. The clonotype comes from a man at least 80 years old with COVID-19, enrolled during active disease. Read as DNA, the sequence is TGTGCCAGCAGCGACCCGGGACAGAGGGGGTATGGCTACACCTTC. It translates as CASSDPGQRGYGYTF.